The sequence of this T cell receptor beta chain was determined in a study of metastatic and nonmetastatic thyroid tumors. Study summary: Repertoires from malignant and benign thyroid patients were compared across blood and tumor or nodule tissue.

Ahead of thyroid surgery, no patient had received treatment of any kind. TCRdb used MiXCR to call clones anew from the PCR reads. Of around 30,000 clones listed, around 16% are singletons. Study-wide findings and caveats: A significant increase in TCR beta diversity was reportedly seen in malignant thyroid tumors relative to benign nodules, in blood and tumor.

CDR3 length: 15 residues. V gave up 0 bases and J gave up 5 bases, with 10 bases separating them. Germline V gene sequence: CDR1 MNHEY, CDR2 SVGEGT. This clone was seen only a few times. Antigen: not known. The sequencing sample was made of blood. The receptor was isolated from a male donor with papillary thyroid cancer or a benign thyroid nodule (not recorded which). Some clones in this sample may be carry-over from other donors' samples. The V gene is TRBV6-2 or TRBV6-3, the J gene TRBJ2-2, with unresolved D. CDR3 nucleotides: TGTGCCAGCAGTTACTCAGAGGCACAGACCGGGGAGCTGTTTTTT. Its translation is CASSYSEAQTGELFF.